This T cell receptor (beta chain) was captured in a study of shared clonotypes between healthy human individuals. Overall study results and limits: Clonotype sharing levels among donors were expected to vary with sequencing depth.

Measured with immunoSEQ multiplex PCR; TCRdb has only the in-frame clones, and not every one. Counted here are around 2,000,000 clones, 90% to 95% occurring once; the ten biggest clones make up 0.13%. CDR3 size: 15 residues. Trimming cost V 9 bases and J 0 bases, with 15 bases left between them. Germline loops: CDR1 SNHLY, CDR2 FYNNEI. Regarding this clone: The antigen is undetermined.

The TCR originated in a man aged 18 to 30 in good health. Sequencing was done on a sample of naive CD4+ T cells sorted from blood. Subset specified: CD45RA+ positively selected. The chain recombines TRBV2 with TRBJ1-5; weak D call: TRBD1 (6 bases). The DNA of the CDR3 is TGTGCCAGTAACAGGGATCAGGTTAGCAATCAGCCCCAGCATTTT. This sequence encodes CASNRDQVSNQPQHF.